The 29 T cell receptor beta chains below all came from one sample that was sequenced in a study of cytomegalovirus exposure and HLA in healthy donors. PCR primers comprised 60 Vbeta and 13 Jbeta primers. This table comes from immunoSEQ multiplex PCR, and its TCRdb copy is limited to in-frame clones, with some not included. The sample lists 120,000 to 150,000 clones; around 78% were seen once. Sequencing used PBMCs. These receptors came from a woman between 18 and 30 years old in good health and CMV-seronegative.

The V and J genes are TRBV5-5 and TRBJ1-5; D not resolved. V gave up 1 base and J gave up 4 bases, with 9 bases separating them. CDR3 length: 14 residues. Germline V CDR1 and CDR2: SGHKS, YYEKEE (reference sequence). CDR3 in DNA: TGTGCCAGCAGCTTGATTGTCAGTAATCAGCCCCAGCATTTT. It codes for CASSLIVSNQPQHF.

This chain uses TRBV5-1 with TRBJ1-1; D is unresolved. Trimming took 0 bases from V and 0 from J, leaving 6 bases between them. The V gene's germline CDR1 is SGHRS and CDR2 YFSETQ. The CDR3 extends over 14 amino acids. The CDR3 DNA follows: TGCGCCAGCAGCTTGGAACCGGTGAACACTGAAGCTTTCTTT. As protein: CASSLEPVNTEAFF.

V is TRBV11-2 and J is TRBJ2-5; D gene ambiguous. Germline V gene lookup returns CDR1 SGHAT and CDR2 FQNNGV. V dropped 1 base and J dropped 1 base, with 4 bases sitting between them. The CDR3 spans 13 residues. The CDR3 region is CASSLVSQETQYF. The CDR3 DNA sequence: TGTGCCAGCAGCTTAGTCAGCCAAGAGACCCAGTACTTC.

The CDR3 coding sequence is TGTGCCAGCAGCCCGACACCGACAGGGGACACTGAAGCTTTCTTT. Its translation: CASSPTPTGDTEAFF. The chain combines TRBV11-2 with TRBJ1-1, with 8 bases fitting TRBD1. The CDR3 is 15 residues long. Germline CDR1 and CDR2: SGHAT and FQNNGV. V was pared by 5 bases and J by 3 bases, with 8 bases of the junction left unmatched.

The CDR3 protein is CASSPLAGGSYEQYV. The CDR3 DNA reads as TGTGCCAGCAGTCCCCTAGCGGGAGGGAGTTACGAGCAGTACGTC. The chain combines TRBV6-5 with TRBJ2-7, with 12 bases lining up with TRBD2. This CDR3 contains 15 residues. Germline V gene lookup returns CDR1 MNHEY and CDR2 SVGAGI. V was pared by 5 bases and J by 4 bases, with 6 bases of the junction left unmatched.

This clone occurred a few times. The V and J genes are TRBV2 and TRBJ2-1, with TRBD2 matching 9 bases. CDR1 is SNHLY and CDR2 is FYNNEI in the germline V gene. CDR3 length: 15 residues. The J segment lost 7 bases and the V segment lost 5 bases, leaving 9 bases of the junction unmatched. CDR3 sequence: CASSNEAGGPNEQFF. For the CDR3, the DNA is TGTGCCAGCAGTAACGAGGCGGGGGGGCCGAATGAGCAGTTCTTC.

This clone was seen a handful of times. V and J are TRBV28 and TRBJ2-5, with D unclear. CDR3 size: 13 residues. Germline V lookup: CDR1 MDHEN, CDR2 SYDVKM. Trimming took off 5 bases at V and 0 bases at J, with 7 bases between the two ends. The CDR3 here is CASSPHYQETQYF. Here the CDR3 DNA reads TGTGCCAGCAGTCCCCACTACCAAGAGACCCAGTACTTC.

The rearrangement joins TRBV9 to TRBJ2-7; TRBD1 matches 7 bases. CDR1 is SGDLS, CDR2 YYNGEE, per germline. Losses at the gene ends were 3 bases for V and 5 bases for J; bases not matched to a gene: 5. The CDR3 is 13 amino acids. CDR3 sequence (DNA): TGTGCCAGCAGCGGACAGGGAGACAACGAGCAGTACTTC. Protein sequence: CASSGQGDNEQYF.

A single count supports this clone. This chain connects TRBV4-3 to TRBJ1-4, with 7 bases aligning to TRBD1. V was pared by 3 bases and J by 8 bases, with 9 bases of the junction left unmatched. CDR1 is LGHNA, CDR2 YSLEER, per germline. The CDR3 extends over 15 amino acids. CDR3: CASSQGDRDGEKLFF. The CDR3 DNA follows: TGCGCCAGCAGCCAGGGCGACAGGGATGGAGAAAAACTGTTTTTT.

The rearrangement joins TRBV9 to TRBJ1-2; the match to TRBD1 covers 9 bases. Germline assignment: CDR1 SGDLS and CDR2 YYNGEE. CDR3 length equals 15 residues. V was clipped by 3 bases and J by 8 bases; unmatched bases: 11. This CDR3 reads CASSARPGQGKGYTF. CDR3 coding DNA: TGTGCCAGCAGCGCTAGACCGGGACAGGGAAAGGGCTACACCTTC.

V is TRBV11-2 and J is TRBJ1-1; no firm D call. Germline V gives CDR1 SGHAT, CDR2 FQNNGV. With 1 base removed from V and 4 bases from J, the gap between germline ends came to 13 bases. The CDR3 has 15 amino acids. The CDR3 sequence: CASSLGSLLGTEAFF. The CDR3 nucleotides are TGTGCCAGCAGCTTAGGGAGCTTGTTGGGCACTGAAGCTTTCTTT. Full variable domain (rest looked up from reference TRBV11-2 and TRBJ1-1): EAGVAQSPRYKIIEKRQSVAFWCNPISGHATLYWYQQILGQGPKLLIQFQNNGVVDDSQLPKDRFSAERLKGVDSTLKIQPAKLEDSAVYLCASSLGSLLGTEAFFGQGTRLTVV.

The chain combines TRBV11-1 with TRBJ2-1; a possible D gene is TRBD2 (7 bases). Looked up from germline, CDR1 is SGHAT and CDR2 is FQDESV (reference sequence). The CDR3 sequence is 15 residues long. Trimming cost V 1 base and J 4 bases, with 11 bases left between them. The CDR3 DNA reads TGTGCCAGCAGCTTAGGGGGGGGCCGATACAATGAGCAGTTCTTC. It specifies CASSLGGGRYNEQFF.

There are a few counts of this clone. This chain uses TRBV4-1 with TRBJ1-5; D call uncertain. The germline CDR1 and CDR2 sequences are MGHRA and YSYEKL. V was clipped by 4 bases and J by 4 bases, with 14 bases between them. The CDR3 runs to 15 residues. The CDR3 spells CASSPDWRANQPQHF. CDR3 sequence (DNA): TGCGCCAGCAGCCCAGATTGGCGGGCTAATCAGCCCCAGCATTTT.

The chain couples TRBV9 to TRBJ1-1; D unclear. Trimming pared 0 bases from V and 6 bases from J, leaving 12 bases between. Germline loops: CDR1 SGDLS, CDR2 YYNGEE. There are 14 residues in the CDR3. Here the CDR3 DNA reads TGTGCCAGCAGCGTAGCGTACACAGCCGCTGAAGCTTTCTTT. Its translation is CASSVAYTAAEAFF.

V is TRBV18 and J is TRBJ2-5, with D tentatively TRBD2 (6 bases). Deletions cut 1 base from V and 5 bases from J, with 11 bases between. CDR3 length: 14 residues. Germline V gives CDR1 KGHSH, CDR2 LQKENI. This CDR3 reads CASSPRAGRETQYF. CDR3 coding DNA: TGTGCCAGCTCACCACGCGCGGGGCGGGAGACCCAGTACTTC.

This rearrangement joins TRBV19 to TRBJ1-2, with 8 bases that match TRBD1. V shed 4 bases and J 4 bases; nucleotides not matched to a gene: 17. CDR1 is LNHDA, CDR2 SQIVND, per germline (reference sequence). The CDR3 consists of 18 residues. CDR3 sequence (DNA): TGTGCCAGTAGTACCCGGTTTCCAGGGGGCGATCCTTCCTATGGCTACACCTTC. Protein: CASSTRFPGGDPSYGYTF.

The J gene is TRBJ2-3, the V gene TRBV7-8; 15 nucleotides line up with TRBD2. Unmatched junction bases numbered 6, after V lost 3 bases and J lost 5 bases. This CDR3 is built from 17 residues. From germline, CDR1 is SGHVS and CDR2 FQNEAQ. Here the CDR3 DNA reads TGTGCCAGCAGCTTTGGGACTAGCGGGAGGATAATAGATACGCAGTATTTT. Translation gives CASSFGTSGRIIDTQYF.

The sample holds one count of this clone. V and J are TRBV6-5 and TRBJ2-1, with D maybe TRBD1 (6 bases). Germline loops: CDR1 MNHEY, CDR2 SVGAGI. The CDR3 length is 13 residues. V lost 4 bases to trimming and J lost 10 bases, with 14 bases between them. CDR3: CASSLSGVYEQFF. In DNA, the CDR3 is TGTGCCAGCAGTTTATCAGGGGTTTACGAGCAGTTCTTC.

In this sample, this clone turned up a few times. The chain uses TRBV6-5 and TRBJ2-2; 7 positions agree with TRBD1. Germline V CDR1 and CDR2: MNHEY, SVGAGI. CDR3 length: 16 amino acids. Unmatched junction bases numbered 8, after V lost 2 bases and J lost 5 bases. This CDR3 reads CASSYSLGRGTGELFF. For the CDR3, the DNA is TGTGCCAGCAGTTACAGTTTGGGCAGGGGGACCGGGGAGCTGTTTTTT.

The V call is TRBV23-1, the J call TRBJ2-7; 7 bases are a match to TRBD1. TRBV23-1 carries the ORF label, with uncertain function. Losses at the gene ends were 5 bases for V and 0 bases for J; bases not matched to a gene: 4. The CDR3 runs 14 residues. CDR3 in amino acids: CASSDRVSSYEQYV. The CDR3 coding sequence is TGCGCCAGCAGTGACAGGGTTAGCTCCTACGAGCAGTACGTC.

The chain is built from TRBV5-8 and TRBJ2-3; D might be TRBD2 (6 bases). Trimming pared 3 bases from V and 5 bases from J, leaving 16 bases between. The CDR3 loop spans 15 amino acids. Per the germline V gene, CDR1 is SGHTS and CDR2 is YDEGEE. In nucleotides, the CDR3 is TGTGCCAGCAGCTCCTCCGGGACTCGGGTAGATACGCAGTATTTT. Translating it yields CASSSSGTRVDTQYF. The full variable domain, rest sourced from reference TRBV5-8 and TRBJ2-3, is EAGVTQSPTHLIKTRGQQATLRCSPISGHTSVYWYQQALGLGLQFLLWYDEGEERNRGNFPPRFSGRQFPNYSSELNVNALELEDSALYLCASSSSGTRVDTQYFGPGTRLTVL.

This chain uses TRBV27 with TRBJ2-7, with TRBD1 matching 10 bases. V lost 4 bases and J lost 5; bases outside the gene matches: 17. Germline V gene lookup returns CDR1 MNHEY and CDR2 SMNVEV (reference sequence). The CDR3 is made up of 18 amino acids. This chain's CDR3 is CASSSNPPGQGTQNEQYV. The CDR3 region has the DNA TGTGCCAGCAGTTCTAATCCACCGGGACAGGGGACCCAGAACGAGCAGTACGTC.

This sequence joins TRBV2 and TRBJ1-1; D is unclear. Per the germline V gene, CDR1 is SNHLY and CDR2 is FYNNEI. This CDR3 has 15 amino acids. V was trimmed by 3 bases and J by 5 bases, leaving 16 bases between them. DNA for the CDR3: TGTGCCAGCAGTGATTCTGGAGGACTTAAGACTGAAGCTTTCTTT. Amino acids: CASSDSGGLKTEAFF.

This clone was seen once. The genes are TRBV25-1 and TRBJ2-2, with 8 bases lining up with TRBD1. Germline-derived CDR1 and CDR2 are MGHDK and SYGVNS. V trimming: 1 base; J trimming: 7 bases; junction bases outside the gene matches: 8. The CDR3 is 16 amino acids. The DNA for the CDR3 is TGTGCCAGCAGTGAATCTGGCAGGGGGCAAGGCGGGGAGCTGTTTTTT. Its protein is CASSESGRGQGGELFF.

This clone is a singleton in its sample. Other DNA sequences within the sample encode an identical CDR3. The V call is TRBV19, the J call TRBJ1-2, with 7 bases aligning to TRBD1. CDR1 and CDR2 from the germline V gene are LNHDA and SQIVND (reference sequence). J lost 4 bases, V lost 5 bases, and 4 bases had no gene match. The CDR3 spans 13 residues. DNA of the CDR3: TGTGCCAGTAGTCGGGACAGCCTCTATGGCTACACCTTC. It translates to CASSRDSLYGYTF.

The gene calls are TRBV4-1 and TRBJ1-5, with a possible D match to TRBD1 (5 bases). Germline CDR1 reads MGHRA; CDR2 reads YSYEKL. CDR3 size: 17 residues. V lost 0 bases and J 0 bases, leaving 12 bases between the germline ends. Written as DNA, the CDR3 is TGCGCCAGCAGCCAAGACGAAGGGGCGTATAGCAATCAGCCCCAGCATTTT. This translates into CASSQDEGAYSNQPQHF.

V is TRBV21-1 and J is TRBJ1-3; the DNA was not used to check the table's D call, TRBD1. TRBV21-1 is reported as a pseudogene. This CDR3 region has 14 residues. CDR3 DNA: TGTGCCAGCAGCACCCCAGGGGTTGGAAACACCATATATTTT. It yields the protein CASSTPGVGNTIYF.

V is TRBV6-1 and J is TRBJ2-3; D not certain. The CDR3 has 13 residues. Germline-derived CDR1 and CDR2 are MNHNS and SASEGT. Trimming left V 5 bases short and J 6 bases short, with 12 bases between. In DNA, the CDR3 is TGTGCCAGCAGTTCCCCATACGCGGATACGCAGTATTTT. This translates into CASSSPYADTQYF.

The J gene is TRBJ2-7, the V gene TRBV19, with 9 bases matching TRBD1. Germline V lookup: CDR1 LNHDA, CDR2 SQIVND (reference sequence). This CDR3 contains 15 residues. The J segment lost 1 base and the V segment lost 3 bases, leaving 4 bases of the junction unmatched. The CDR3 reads CASSIKQGASYEQYF. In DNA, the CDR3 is TGTGCCAGTAGTATCAAACAGGGGGCTTCCTACGAGCAGTACTTC.